Each of the 7 T cell receptor beta chains below was sequenced from the same sample in a study of cytomegalovirus exposure and HLA in healthy donors (dated by TCRdb to 2016 to 2017). The library was made by the immunoSEQ multiplex PCR assay. The multiplex PCR relied on a mix of 60 forward primers for TCR Vbeta segments and 13 reverse primers for TCR Jbeta segments. TCRdb mirrors the immuneACCESS table, restricted to in-frame sequences. Some clones are absent from its copies; in checked studies, under half trace to an unresolved V gene, and the reason for the others is unknown. The sample table holds around 110,000 clones, of which over 60% were seen once. The ten most abundant clones make up around 4.5% of the sample. The sequenced sample was PBMCs. Source of these receptors: a man aged 25 to 40 in good health and CMV-seropositive.

This sequence joins TRBV19 and TRBJ1-1, with D possibly TRBD1 on 5 matching bases. The CDR3 is 13 amino acids. Looked up from germline, CDR1 is LNHDA and CDR2 is SQIVND (reference sequence). V lost 3 bases, J lost 0 bases, and 5 bases lay in between. CDR3: CASSMGLNTEAFF. In nucleotides, the CDR3 is TGTGCCAGTAGTATGGGGCTGAACACTGAAGCTTTCTTT.

V and J are TRBV5-4 and TRBJ2-3; tentative D call: TRBD2 (6 bases). V was cut by 2 bases and J by 0 bases, with 13 bases left in between. The CDR3 has 16 residues. Per germline, CDR1 SGHNT and CDR2 YYREEE (reference sequence). The CDR3 nucleotides are TGTGCCAGCAGCTTTTTAGCGGACTCTAGCACAGATACGCAGTATTTT. Amino acid sequence: CASSFLADSSTDTQYF.

The V call is TRBV6-1, the J call TRBJ2-7; D is undetermined. Germline CDR1 MNHNS, CDR2 SASEGT. This CDR3 spans 14 amino acids. Trimming cost V 5 bases and J 0 bases, with 11 bases left between them. The CDR3 DNA is TGTGCCAGCAGTTATTCAGATTACTCCTACGAGCAGTACTTC. Protein product: CASSYSDYSYEQYF.

V usage is TRBV5-1 and J usage is TRBJ2-3; D is possibly TRBD1 (6 bases). The V gene's germline CDR1 is SGHRS and CDR2 YFSETQ. The V end lost 2 bases, the J end lost 2 bases, and 9 bases lay between the germline ends. The CDR3 runs 14 residues. CDR3 DNA sequence: TGCGCCAGCAGCTTCAGGGGAGACACAGATACGCAGTATTTT. Protein: CASSFRGDTDTQYF.

This clone came up once. V is TRBV5-1 and J is TRBJ2-5; 8 nucleotides match TRBD1. J lost 5 bases, V lost 0 bases, and 0 bases had no gene match. Looked up from germline, CDR1 is SGHRS and CDR2 is YFSETQ. The CDR3 runs to 13 residues. CDR3 nucleotide sequence: TGCGCCAGCAGCTTGGGGACAGGGGAGACCCAGTACTTC. Residues: CASSLGTGETQYF.

The chain combines TRBV18 with TRBJ1-3, with TRBD1 matching over 7 bases. The CDR3 is 14 residues long. V shed 7 bases and J 8 bases; nucleotides not matched to a gene: 11. In germline, CDR1 is KGHSH, CDR2 LQKENI. The CDR3 region has the DNA TGTGCCAGCTGCACGACAGGGCCGGAGGACACCATATATTTT. Its protein product is CASCTTGPEDTIYF.

This chain uses TRBV7-3 with TRBJ1-2; 7 nucleotides line up with TRBD1. The ends lost 2 bases at V and 6 bases at J; junction bases unmatched: 9. Germline values: CDR1 SGHTA, CDR2 FQGTGA. The CDR3 has 15 residues. The CDR3 coding sequence is TGTGCCAGCAGCTTAGGCTCAGGGGGTTATAATGGCTACACCTTC. Its protein is CASSLGSGGYNGYTF.